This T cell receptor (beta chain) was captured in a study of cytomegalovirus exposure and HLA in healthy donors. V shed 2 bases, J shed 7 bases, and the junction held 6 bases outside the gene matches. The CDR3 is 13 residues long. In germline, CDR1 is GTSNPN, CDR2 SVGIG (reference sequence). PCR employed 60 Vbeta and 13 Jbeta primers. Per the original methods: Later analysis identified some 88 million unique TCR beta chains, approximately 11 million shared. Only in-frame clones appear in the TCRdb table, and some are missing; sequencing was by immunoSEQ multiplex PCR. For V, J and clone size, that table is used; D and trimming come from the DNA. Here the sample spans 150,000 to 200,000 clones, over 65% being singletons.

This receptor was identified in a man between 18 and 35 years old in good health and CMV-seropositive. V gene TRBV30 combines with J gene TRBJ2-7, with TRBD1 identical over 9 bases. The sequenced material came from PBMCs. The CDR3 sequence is CAWSRQGGSEQYV. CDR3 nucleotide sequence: TGTGCCTGGAGTCGACAGGGGGGAAGTGAGCAGTACGTC.